This paragraph reports one T cell receptor (beta chain). The CDR3 is 15 residues long. V was clipped by 8 bases and J by 5 bases; unmatched bases: 10. Per germline, CDR1 SGHVS and CDR2 FNYEAQ. In the authors' workflow: By means of reference gene primer amplification, nucleated cell counts were estimated. Repertoires were generated with immunoSEQ multiplex PCR, while TCRdb's copy carries only in-frame clones and drops some. V, J and clone size were drawn from that table, and D and trimming were deduced from the DNA. Here the sample spans about 270,000 clones, approximately 85% being singletons. The entry originates in a study of blood T cell repertoires in COVID-19.

This chain connects TRBV7-6 to TRBJ2-3; 10 positions agree with TRBD2. This clonotype was sampled from a woman between 45 and 60 years old with acute COVID-19. The material sequenced was PBMCs or T cells enriched from blood (not recorded which). The CDR3 nucleotides read TGTGCCAGCCGTCTCGGGACTAGCGAAAGAGATACGCAGTATTTT. As protein: CASRLGTSERDTQYF.